This T cell receptor beta chain was recorded in a study of shared clonotypes between healthy human individuals. V was clipped by 2 bases and J by 2 bases, with 13 bases between them. This CDR3 is built from 15 residues. The germline V gene encodes CDR1 MNHEY and CDR2 SVGAGI. Several immunoSEQ plates held equal portions of the genomic DNA taken from each subset. Repertoires were generated with immunoSEQ multiplex PCR, while TCRdb's copy carries only in-frame clones and drops some. The sample lists around 1.9 million clones; just over 90% were seen once. Cells designated naive CD8 were CD45RO-negative and were positively selected for CCR7, with terminally differentiated effector memory CD45RA+ cells excluded.

This clonotype was sampled from a man between 18 and 35 years old in good health. Some clones in this sample may be carry-over from other donors' samples. Sequenced sample: naive CD8+ T cells from PBMCs. The V call is TRBV6-5, the J call TRBJ2-7; perhaps TRBD1 as D (6 bases). CDR3 residues: CASSYGRGQAYEQYF. CDR3 nucleotide sequence: TGTGCCAGCAGTTACGGCAGGGGCCAGGCCTACGAGCAGTACTTC.